This T cell receptor (beta chain) was sequenced for a study of OX40 agonist ivuxolimab in advanced cancers. Study-wide results and limits: Dosing at 0.1 to 3.0 mg/kg was accompanied by clonal expansion of CD4+ and CD8+ blood T cells by week 6. The study found among the lowest clonal expansion in partial responders at 0.1-3.0 mg/kg.

Here immunoSEQ multiplex PCR was the method, and the copy in TCRdb shows in-frame clones only, minus some. The table lists 24,000 or so clones, 79% of them singletons. The germline gives CDR1 LGHNA, CDR2 YNFKEQ. The V gene lost 1 base and the J gene lost 0 bases, with 18 bases spanning the gap. The CDR3 is 18 amino acids. Points on this clone: Its specificity is not known.

The V gene is TRBV4-2, the J gene TRBJ2-5, with D perhaps being TRBD1 or TRBD2 (5 bases each). The source material was CD4+ or CD8+ T cells sorted from blood, sampled in a trial of the OX40 agonist ivuxolimab. This clonotype was obtained from an adult with an advanced solid tumor such as melanoma, head and neck, liver or kidney cancer. CDR3 in amino acids: CASSQGVRGYKNQETQYF. The CDR3 DNA reads as TGTGCCAGCAGCCAAGGGGTCCGGGGCTACAAGAACCAAGAGACCCAGTACTTC.